The source of this TCR beta chain is a study of shared T cell receptors in the human thymus. TCRdb's table, derived via immunoSEQ multiplex PCR, lists solely in-frame clones and lacks some. The sample records approximately 760,000 clones, 75% to 90% being singletons. The CDR3 consists of 17 residues. The germline CDR1 and CDR2 sequences are MNHEY and SMNVEV (reference sequence). The V segment lost 6 bases and the J segment 4 bases; nucleotides outside the gene matches: 13. The same sample was also studied in work on human thymus T cells. From that report: The authors found apparently biased V and J gene usage in thymic and blood repertoires.

The specimen sequenced was thymocytes. The TCR comes from a girl less than two years old with a congenital heart defect. This rearrangement joins TRBV27 to TRBJ1-2; 11 bases fit TRBD1. The CDR3 here is CASRLLTRDRGSYGYTF. The CDR3 DNA is TGTGCCAGCAGACTCCTTACCCGGGACAGGGGGTCCTATGGCTACACCTTC.